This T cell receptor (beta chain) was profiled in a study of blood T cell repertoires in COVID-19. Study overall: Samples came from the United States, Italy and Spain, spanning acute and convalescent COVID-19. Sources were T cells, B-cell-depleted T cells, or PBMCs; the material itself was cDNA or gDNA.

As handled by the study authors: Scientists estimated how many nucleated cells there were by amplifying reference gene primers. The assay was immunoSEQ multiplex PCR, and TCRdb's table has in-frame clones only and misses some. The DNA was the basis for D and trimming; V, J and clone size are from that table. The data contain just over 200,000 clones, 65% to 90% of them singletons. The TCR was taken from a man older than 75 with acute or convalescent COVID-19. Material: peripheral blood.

The CDR3 reads CASSSIRSGILTDTQYF. CDR3 sequence (DNA): TGTGCCAGCAGCTCTATAAGGAGCGGCATCCTCACAGATACGCAGTATTTT. The J gene is TRBJ2-3, the V gene TRBV7-2; D may be TRBD2 (5 bases). The V gene's germline CDR1 is SGHTA and CDR2 FQGNSA. V dropped 4 bases and J dropped 2 bases, with 19 bases sitting between them. The CDR3 has 17 amino acids.